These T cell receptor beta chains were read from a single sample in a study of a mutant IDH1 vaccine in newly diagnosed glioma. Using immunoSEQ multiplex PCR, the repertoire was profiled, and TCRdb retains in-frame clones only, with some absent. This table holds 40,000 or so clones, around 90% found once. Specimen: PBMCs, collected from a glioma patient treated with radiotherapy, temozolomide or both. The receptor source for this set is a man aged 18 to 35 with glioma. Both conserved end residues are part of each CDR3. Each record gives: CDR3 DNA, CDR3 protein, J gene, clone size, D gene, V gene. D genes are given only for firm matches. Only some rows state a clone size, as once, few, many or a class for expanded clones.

TGTGCCACCACTCGGGTGAGAGGCACCTACGAGCAGTACTTC | CATTRVRGTYEQYF | TRBJ2-7 | NA | NA | TRBV6-1
TGTGCCAGCAGCTTGGGGCAGGGGGAGAACGTCCTGACTTTC | CASSLGQGENVLTF | TRBJ2-6 | NA | TRBD1 | TRBV5-6
TGCGCCAGCAGCCTCGGGGGTGTTAACTATGGCTACACCTTC | CASSLGGVNYGYTF | TRBJ1-2 | NA | NA | TRBV5-1
TGTGCCAGCCGGGCGGGACAGGCAAAAACTGAAGCTTTCTTT | CASRAGQAKTEAFF | TRBJ1-1 | NA | TRBD1 | TRBV6-5
TGTGCCAGCAGCTTAGGAGCAGAGTCCTACGAGCAGTACTTC | CASSLGAESYEQYF | TRBJ2-7 | NA | NA | TRBV7-9
TGTGCCAGCAGCTTCGCCCGGGATAACTATGGCTACACCTTC | CASSFARDNYGYTF | TRBJ1-2 | NA | NA | TRBV7-2
TGTGCCAGCAGCTGGAGACAGGAAGCTTTCTTT | CASSWRQEAFF | TRBJ1-1 | NA | NA | TRBV7-2
TGTACCAGCAGGCCAGGGGGCAACTATGGCTACACCTTC | CTSRPGGNYGYTF | TRBJ1-2 | NA | TRBD1 | TRBV6-5
TGCGCCAGCACCCCGGAGGGGACAGGAGTTCAAGAGACCCAGTACTTC | CASTPEGTGVQETQYF | TRBJ2-5 | NA | TRBD1 | TRBV4-1
TGTGCCAGCGGAGAGCAGTACTACGAGCAGTACTTC | CASGEQYYEQYF | TRBJ2-7 | NA | NA | TRBV6-1
TGCGCCAGCAGCCAAGATCAGATGGGGCGCAATCAGCCCCAGCATTTT | CASSQDQMGRNQPQHF | TRBJ1-5 | NA | NA | TRBV4-3
TGCAGCGTGGGGCTAGCGGGAGGCGACGAGCAGTACTTC | CSVGLAGGDEQYF | TRBJ2-7 | NA | TRBD2 | TRBV29-1
TGCGCCAGCAGCTTGGCCAGCACAGATACGCAGTATTTT | CASSLASTDTQYF | TRBJ2-3 | NA | NA | TRBV5-1
TGCAGCACCCGAGGGTACATTAGCACAGATACGCAGTATTTT | CSTRGYISTDTQYF | TRBJ2-3 | NA | NA | TRBV29-1
TGTGCCAGCAGCTTAGGGTTGTCGGCCGATGGCTACACCTTC | CASSLGLSADGYTF | TRBJ1-2 | once | NA | TRBV11-2
TGTGCCAGCAGTTACTTTCATGGCGGGGAGCTGTTTTTT | CASSYFHGGELFF | TRBJ2-2 | NA | NA | TRBV6-5
TGTGCCAGCAGTTTATCGCGACAGGGCTCCTACGAGCAGTACTTC | CASSLSRQGSYEQYF | TRBJ2-7 | NA | TRBD1 | TRBV28